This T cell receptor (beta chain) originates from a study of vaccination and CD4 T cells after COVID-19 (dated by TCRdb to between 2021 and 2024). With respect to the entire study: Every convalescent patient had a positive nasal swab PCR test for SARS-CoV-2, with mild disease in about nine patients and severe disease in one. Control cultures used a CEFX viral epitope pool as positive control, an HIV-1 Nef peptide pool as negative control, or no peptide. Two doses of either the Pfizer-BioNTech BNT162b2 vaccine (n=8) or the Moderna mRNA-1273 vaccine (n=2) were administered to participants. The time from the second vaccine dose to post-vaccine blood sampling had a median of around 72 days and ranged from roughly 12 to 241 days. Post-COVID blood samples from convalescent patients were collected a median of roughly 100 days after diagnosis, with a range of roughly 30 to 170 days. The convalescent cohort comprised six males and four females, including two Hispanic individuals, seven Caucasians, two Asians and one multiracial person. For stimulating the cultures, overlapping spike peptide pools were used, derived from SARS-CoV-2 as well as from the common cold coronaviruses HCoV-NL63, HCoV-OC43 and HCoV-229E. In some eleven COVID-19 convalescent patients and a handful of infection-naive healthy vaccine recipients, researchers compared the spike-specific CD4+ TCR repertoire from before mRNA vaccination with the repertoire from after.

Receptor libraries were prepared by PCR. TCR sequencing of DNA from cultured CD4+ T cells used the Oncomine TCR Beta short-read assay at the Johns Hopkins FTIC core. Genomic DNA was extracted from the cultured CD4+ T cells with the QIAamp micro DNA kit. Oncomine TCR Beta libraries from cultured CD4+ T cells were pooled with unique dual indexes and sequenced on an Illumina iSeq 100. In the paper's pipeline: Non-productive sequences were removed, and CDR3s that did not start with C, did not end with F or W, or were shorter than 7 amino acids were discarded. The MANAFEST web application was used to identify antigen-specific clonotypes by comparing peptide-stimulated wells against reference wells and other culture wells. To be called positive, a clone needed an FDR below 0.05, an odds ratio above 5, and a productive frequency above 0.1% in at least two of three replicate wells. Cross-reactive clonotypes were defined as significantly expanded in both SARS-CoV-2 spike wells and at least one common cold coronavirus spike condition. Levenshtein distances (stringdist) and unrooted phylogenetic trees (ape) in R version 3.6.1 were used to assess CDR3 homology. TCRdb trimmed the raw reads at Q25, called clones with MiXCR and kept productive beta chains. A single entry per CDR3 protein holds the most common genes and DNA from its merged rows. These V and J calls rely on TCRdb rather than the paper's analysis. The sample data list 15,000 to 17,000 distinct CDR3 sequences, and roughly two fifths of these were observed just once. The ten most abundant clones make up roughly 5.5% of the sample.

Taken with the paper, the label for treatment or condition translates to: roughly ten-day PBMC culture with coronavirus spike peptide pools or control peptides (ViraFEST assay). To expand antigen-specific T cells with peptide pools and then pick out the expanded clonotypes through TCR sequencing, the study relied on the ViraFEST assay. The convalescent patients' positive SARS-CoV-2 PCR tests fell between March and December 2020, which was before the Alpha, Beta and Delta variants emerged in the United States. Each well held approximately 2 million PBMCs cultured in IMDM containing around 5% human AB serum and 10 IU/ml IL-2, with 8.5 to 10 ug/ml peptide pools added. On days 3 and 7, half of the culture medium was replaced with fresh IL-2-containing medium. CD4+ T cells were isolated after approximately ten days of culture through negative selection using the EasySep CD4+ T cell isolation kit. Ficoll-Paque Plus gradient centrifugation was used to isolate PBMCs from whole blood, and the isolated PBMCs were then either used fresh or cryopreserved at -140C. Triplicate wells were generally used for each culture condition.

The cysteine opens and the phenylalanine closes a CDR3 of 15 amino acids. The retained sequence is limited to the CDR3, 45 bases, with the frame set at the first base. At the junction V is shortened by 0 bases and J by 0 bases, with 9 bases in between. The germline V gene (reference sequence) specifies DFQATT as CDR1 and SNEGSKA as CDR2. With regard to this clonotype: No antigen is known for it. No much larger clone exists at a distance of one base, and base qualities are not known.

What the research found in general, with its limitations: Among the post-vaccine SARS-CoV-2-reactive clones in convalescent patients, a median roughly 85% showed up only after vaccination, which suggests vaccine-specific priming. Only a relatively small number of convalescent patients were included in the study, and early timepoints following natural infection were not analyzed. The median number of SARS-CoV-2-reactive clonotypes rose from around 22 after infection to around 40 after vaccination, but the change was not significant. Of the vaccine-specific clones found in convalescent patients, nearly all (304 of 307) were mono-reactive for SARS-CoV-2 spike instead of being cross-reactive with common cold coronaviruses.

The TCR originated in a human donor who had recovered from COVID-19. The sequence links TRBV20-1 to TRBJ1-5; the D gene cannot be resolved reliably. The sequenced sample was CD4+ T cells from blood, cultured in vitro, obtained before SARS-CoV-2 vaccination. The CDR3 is CSARDGRYSNQPQHF. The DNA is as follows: TGCAGTGCTAGAGATGGGCGGTATAGCAATCAGCCCCAGCATTTT.